The 16 T cell receptor beta chains given below trace back to one sample, sequenced in a study of blood T cell repertoires in COVID-19. Profiled with immunoSEQ multiplex PCR; TCRdb holds only in-frame clones, not every one. The data show some 38,000 clones, roughly 78% seen once. The sequenced sample consisted of peripheral blood. The source is a woman in her 70s with acute or convalescent COVID-19.

The rearrangement joins TRBV19 to TRBJ2-1; D is uncertain. Trimming pared 7 bases from V and 4 bases from J, leaving 11 bases between. Looked up from germline, CDR1 is LNHDA and CDR2 is SQIVND (reference sequence). This CDR3 is built from 13 residues. The CDR3 protein is CASTSALYNEQFF. Here the CDR3 DNA reads TGTGCCAGTACCTCCGCGTTGTACAATGAGCAGTTCTTC.

The V and J genes are TRBV5-3 and TRBJ2-1, with 7 bases identical to TRBD2. Being an ORF, TRBV5-3 has a function that is uncertain. After removal of 4 bases from V and 4 bases from J, the junction contained 5 bases not matched to a gene. CDR3 length equals 14 residues. The DNA of the CDR3 is TGTGCCAGAAGCGAGCGGGGTGGGTACAATGAGCAGTTCTTC. Its translation: CARSERGGYNEQFF.

The sample holds one count of this clone. Other DNA sequences from this sample encode an identical CDR3 as well. V gene TRBV5-1 combines with J gene TRBJ2-5; no definite D call. From germline, CDR1 is SGHRS and CDR2 YFSETQ. This CDR3 has 13 amino acids. Trimming took 0 bases from V and 2 from J, leaving 5 bases between them. CDR3 protein: CASSLGGQETQYF. Here the CDR3 DNA reads TGCGCCAGCAGCTTGGGAGGTCAAGAGACCCAGTACTTC. Full variable domain (outside the CDR3, taken from reference TRBV5-1 and TRBJ2-5): KAGVTQTPRYLIKTRGQQVTLSCSPISGHRSVSWYQQTPGQGLQFLFEYFSETQRNKGNFPGRFSGRQFSNSRSEMNVSTLELGDSALYLCASSLGGQETQYFGPGTRLLVL.

The rearrangement uses TRBV7-9 and TRBJ2-4; 12 bases are shared with TRBD2. Losses at the gene ends were 0 bases for V and 2 bases for J; bases not matched to a gene: 5. Per the germline V gene, CDR1 is SEHNR and CDR2 is FQNEAQ (reference sequence). The CDR3 sequence is 18 residues long. CDR3 protein: CASSLALAGGWTKNIQYF. The CDR3 region has the DNA TGTGCCAGCAGCTTAGCACTAGCGGGGGGCTGGACCAAAAACATTCAGTACTTC. The variable domain in full, completed from reference TRBV7-9 and TRBJ2-4, reads DTGVSQNPRHKITKRGQNVTFRCDPISEHNRLYWYRQTLGQGPEFLTYFQNEAQLEKSRLLSDRFSAERPKGSFSTLEIQRTEQGDSAMYLCASSLALAGGWTKNIQYFGAGTRLSVL.

The chain recombines TRBV5-1 with TRBJ1-4; D may be TRBD1 (6 bases). CDR3 length: 14 residues. Trimming took 2 bases from V and 4 from J, leaving 9 bases between them. From germline, CDR1 is SGHRS and CDR2 YFSETQ. CDR3 amino acids: CASSFGTLNEKLFF. Here the CDR3 DNA reads TGCGCCAGCAGCTTCGGGACACTTAATGAAAAACTGTTTTTT.

The rearrangement links TRBV5-1 to TRBJ2-3, with 8 bases matching TRBD1. Germline V CDR1 and CDR2: SGHRS, YFSETQ. V shed 4 bases and J 4 bases; nucleotides not matched to a gene: 5. The CDR3 has 14 amino acids. The CDR3 here is CASSRGQGADTQYF. CDR3 DNA: TGCGCCAGCAGCCGCGGACAGGGAGCAGATACGCAGTATTTT.

The table lists this clone with a count of one. V gene TRBV6-5 combines with J gene TRBJ1-5; no definite D call. This CDR3 comprises 15 residues. CDR1 MNHEY and CDR2 SVGAGI come from the germline V gene. V lost 2 bases and J lost 0, with 8 bases in between. The CDR3 sequence is CASSYGVDSNQPQHF. For the CDR3, the DNA is TGTGCCAGCAGTTACGGAGTGGATAGCAATCAGCCCCAGCATTTT.

The table lists this clone with a count of one. The chain has TRBV13 and TRBJ2-1; 14 positions match TRBD2. The CDR3 runs to 16 residues. Germline V gives CDR1 PRHDT, CDR2 FYEKMQ (reference sequence). With V trimmed by 5 bases and J by 5 bases, 5 bases remained unmatched. CDR3 DNA: TGTGCCAGCAGCCACCCGGGACTAGCGGGGGACAATGAGCAGTTCTTC. Translated, it gives CASSHPGLAGDNEQFF.

The chain has TRBV5-1 and TRBJ1-4; no definite D call. This CDR3 region has 14 residues. V was clipped by 0 bases and J by 8 bases, with 11 bases between them. Germline V gives CDR1 SGHRS, CDR2 YFSETQ. CDR3 nucleotides: TGCGCCAGCAGCTTGGAGTGGGTCGGGGAAAAACTGTTTTTT. Encoded protein: CASSLEWVGEKLFF.

The rearrangement links TRBV6-5 to TRBJ1-1; TRBD1 might be the D (5 bases). The germline gives CDR1 MNHEY, CDR2 SVGAGI. This CDR3 has 11 residues. V lost 5 bases, J lost 7 bases, and 8 bases lay in between. The CDR3: CASSTTGEAFF. In DNA, the CDR3 is TGTGCCAGCAGTACTACAGGTGAAGCTTTCTTT.

The J gene is TRBJ1-4, the V gene TRBV5-1; D is perhaps TRBD1 (6 bases). This CDR3 has 15 residues. The germline V and J ends were trimmed by 4 bases and 2 bases, with 12 bases remaining between them. CDR1 is SGHRS, CDR2 YFSETQ, per germline. DNA of the CDR3: TGCGCCAGCAGCCTCGGGACAACCACTAATGAAAAACTGTTTTTT. Protein product: CASSLGTTTNEKLFF. Full variable domain (missing parts from reference TRBV5-1 and TRBJ1-4): KAGVTQTPRYLIKTRGQQVTLSCSPISGHRSVSWYQQTPGQGLQFLFEYFSETQRNKGNFPGRFSGRQFSNSRSEMNVSTLELGDSALYLCASSLGTTTNEKLFFGSGTQLSVL.

The chain uses TRBV10-2 and TRBJ2-1; 7 nucleotides line up with TRBD2. CDR3 length: 15 residues. Germline V gene data show CDR1 as WSHSY and CDR2 as SAAADI. V shed 4 bases, J shed 0 bases, and the junction held 3 bases outside the gene matches. DNA of the CDR3: TGCGCCAGCAGTGGGGGGGGGTACTCCTACAATGAGCAGTTCTTC. It encodes CASSGGGYSYNEQFF.

The chain links TRBV4-1 to TRBJ2-1; 9 bases align to TRBD2. The CDR3 is 16 residues long. With 0 bases clipped from V and 8 bases from J, the junction kept 8 bases outside the gene matches. Germline V gene sequence: CDR1 MGHRA, CDR2 YSYEKL. CDR3 loop: CASSQDSSGGTYEQFF. CDR3 in DNA: TGCGCCAGCAGCCAAGATTCCAGCGGGGGGACGTATGAGCAGTTCTTC.

This sequence joins TRBV7-8 and TRBJ1-6; D unresolved. The CDR3 runs to 20 residues. Deletions cut 1 base from V and 4 bases from J, with 23 bases between. From germline, CDR1 is SGHVS and CDR2 FQNEAQ. The CDR3 loop is CASSLGEAPKVRTYNSPLHF. The CDR3 nucleotides are TGTGCCAGCAGCTTAGGAGAGGCCCCGAAGGTGCGAACTTATAATTCACCCCTCCACTTT.

V gene TRBV12-3 or TRBV12-4 combines with J gene TRBJ2-3; no reliable D call. The CDR3 runs 12 residues. Deletions cut 5 bases from V and 1 base from J, with 4 bases between. CDR3 sequence reads: CASSRGTDTQYF. CDR3 DNA: TGTGCCAGCAGTCGGGGCACAGATACGCAGTATTTT.

The chain employs TRBV18 and TRBJ1-1; 8 positions agree with TRBD1. V shed 5 bases and J 5 bases; nucleotides not matched to a gene: 7. From germline, CDR1 is KGHSH and CDR2 LQKENI. The CDR3 runs to 14 residues. Here the CDR3 reads CASSTGQGRTEAFF. DNA for the CDR3: TGTGCCAGCTCAACTGGACAGGGAAGGACTGAAGCTTTCTTT.